The rows below give T cell receptor beta chains drawn from one sample of a study of T cells after yellow fever vaccination. Using its own MiXCR run on the 5' RACE reads, TCRdb lists one record per CDR3 protein. The sample contains about 330,000 distinct CDR3 sequences, about 4% of which appear only once. Sequences were derived from PBMCs, sampled 5 days after the yellow fever booster vaccination. The source of these receptors is a man between 18 and 29 years old who received the YFV17D yellow fever vaccine. Both conserved end residues are part of each CDR3. D genes are given only for firm matches. Clone size is not always given. Where it is, it says once, few, many or a class for expanded clones.

j_call d_call v_call clone_size cdr3_nt cdr3_aa
TRBJ1-3 . TRBV20-1 few TGCAGTGTCCCTCGGACGCAAGGAAACACCATATATTTT CSVPRTQGNTIYF
TRBJ2-6 . TRBV5-1 many TGCGCCAGCAGCTCCAGGACGACGTCTGGGGCCAACGTCCTGACTTTC CASSSRTTSGANVLTF
TRBJ1-1 . TRBV5-1 few TGCGCCAGCAGCTTGGCCCCCGCCACTGAAGCTTTCTTT CASSLAPATEAFF
TRBJ2-1 . TRBV5-1 . TGCGCCAGCGGCGGATCGGGGGCCACTAGTTACTATGAGCAGTTCTTC CASGGSGATSYYEQFF
TRBJ2-7 TRBD1 TRBV10-3 few TGTGCCATCAGTGACCCGGGACAGGACTACGAGCAGTACTTC CAISDPGQDYEQYF
TRBJ1-1 . TRBV29-1 many TGCAGCGTTGGTCGGGGGATGAACACTGAAGCTTTCTTT CSVGRGMNTEAFF
TRBJ1-2 . TRBV10-3 few TGTGCCATCAGTGAGACAGCACCTGGCTACACCTTC CAISETAPGYTF
TRBJ2-4 TRBD2 TRBV6-1 . TGTGCCAGCAGTGAAGAATGGGAGGGGTTGAACATTCAGTACTTC CASSEEWEGLNIQYF
TRBJ2-3 TRBD2 TRBV7-6 . TGTGCCAGCAGCACCATCAGCGGGGGGAGCACAGATACGCAGTATTTT CASSTISGGSTDTQYF
TRBJ1-1 . TRBV5-1 . TGCGCCAGCAGCCGGTCCGGGACGGATTTCATGAACACTGAAGCTTTCTTT CASSRSGTDFMNTEAFF
TRBJ1-5 . TRBV7-2 . TGTGCCAGCAGCCAAACCCCGGTAGCCCAGCCCCAGCATTTT CASSQTPVAQPQHF
TRBJ2-5 . TRBV20-1 . TGCAGTGCTAGAAGTCGGGCCAGCCAAGAGACCCAGTACTTC CSARSRASQETQYF
TRBJ2-3 . TRBV11-2 . TGTGCCAGCAGCCCAGACAGGAGTAGCACAGATACGCAGTATTTT CASSPDRSSTDTQYF
TRBJ1-2 . TRBV5-1 many TGCGCCAGCAGCCAGGCGGCGATCTTCTGGGGCTACACCTTC CASSQAAIFWGYTF
TRBJ1-2 TRBD1 TRBV6-1 few TGTGCCAGCAGTGAAGCTTGGACAGGGCGGGTCTATGGCTACACCTTC CASSEAWTGRVYGYTF